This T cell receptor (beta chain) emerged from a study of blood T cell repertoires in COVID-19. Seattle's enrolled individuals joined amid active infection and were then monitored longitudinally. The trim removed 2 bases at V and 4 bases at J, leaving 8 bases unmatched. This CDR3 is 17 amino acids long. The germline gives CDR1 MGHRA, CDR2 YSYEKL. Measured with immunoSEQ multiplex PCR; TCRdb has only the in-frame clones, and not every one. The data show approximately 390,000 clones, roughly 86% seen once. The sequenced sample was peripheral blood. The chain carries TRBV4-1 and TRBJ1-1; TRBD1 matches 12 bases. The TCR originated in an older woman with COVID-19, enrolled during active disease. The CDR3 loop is CASSQPGQGAVGTEAFF. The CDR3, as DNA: TGCGCCAGCAGCCAACCGGGACAGGGGGCCGTTGGCACTGAAGCTTTCTTT.